What follows are 28 T cell receptor beta chains derived from one specimen sequenced in a study of blood T cell repertoires in COVID-19. TCRdb's table, derived via immunoSEQ multiplex PCR, lists solely in-frame clones and lacks some. The data contain roughly 190,000 clones, approximately 82% of them singletons. Material: peripheral blood. The receptors derive from a man aged 50 to 59 with active or convalescent COVID-19.

This clone was found once. The V gene is TRBV4-1, the J gene TRBJ1-6; 11 bases agree with TRBD1. CDR1 and CDR2 from the germline V gene are MGHRA and YSYEKL. The CDR3 runs to 16 residues. V lost 0 bases and J lost 8; bases outside the gene matches: 3. The CDR3 DNA follows: TGCGCCAGCAGCCAAGATTGGGACAGGGGGTATTCACCCCTCCACTTT. Translating it yields CASSQDWDRGYSPLHF.

The chain recombines TRBV7-9 with TRBJ2-1; 7 bases agree with TRBD2. Germline loops: CDR1 SEHNR, CDR2 FQNEAQ (reference sequence). V trimming: 0 bases; J trimming: 6 bases; junction bases outside the gene matches: 2. CDR3 length: 14 residues. CDR3 sequence: CASSLAPSGNEQFF. CDR3 sequence (DNA): TGTGCCAGCAGCTTAGCGCCTAGCGGCAATGAGCAGTTCTTC.

The genes are TRBV28 and TRBJ1-1; a weak D match, TRBD1 (5 bases). CDR3 size: 13 residues. V lost 8 bases and J 5 bases, leaving 15 bases between the germline ends. Per germline, CDR1 MDHEN and CDR2 SYDVKM. CDR3 nucleotide sequence: TGTGCCAGCCGGACACCCGAATGGACTGAAGCTTTCTTT. Its translation is CASRTPEWTEAFF.

This chain uses TRBV6-4 with TRBJ1-6, with 8 bases identical to TRBD1. The CDR3 totals 17 residues. V lost 2 bases, J lost 8 bases, and 11 bases stayed unmatched. From germline, CDR1 is MRHNA and CDR2 SNTAGT. In DNA, the CDR3 is TGTGCCAGCAGTGACAGGGACCGCAGGGGGCGGTATTCACCCCTCCACTTT. Translating gives CASSDRDRRGRYSPLHF.

This chain uses TRBV24-1 with TRBJ2-1, with 8 bases identical to TRBD2. The CDR3 is 18 residues long. The trim removed 6 bases at V and 1 base at J, leaving 13 bases unmatched. Germline CDR1 reads KGHDR; CDR2 reads SFDVKD. CDR3 nucleotide sequence: TGTGCCACCAGTCCCGGGACTAGATCAATGGGTTCCTACAATGAGCAGTTCTTC. Protein sequence: CATSPGTRSMGSYNEQFF.

With respect to this clone: Other DNA sequences in the same sample also yield this CDR3. The gene calls are TRBV5-1 and TRBJ2-7; 12 positions match TRBD2. The CDR3 totals 14 residues. In germline, CDR1 is SGHRS, CDR2 YFSETQ. Trimming removed 3 bases from V and 3 bases from J; junction bases left unmatched: 1. CDR3 coding DNA: TGCGCCAGCAGCTCGACTAGCGGGAGCTACGAGCAGTACTTC. It codes for CASSSTSGSYEQYF.

This clone was detected only a few times. The J gene is TRBJ1-2, the V gene TRBV2, with 10 bases fitting TRBD1. The CDR3 totals 14 residues. V lost 6 bases to trimming and J lost 4 bases; unmatched junction nucleotides: 5. The germline V gene encodes CDR1 SNHLY and CDR2 FYNNEI. CDR3 bases: TGTGCCAGCAGGGAGACAGGGGGCATCTATGGCTACACCTTC. This sequence encodes CASRETGGIYGYTF.

The V and J genes are TRBV4-1 and TRBJ1-5; 7 bases are a match to TRBD1. The V and J ends lost 1 base and 4 bases, in that order; junction bases with no gene match: 7. The CDR3 has 16 amino acids. Germline V lookup: CDR1 MGHRA, CDR2 YSYEKL. The CDR3: CASSQGWDSFNQPQHF. The CDR3 DNA follows: TGCGCCAGCAGCCAAGGTTGGGACAGTTTTAATCAGCCCCAGCATTTT.

This clone was seen more than once but under ten times. This CDR3 is also generated by other DNA sequences in the sample. This sequence joins TRBV2 and TRBJ1-2; 7 positions agree with TRBD1. Germline values: CDR1 SNHLY, CDR2 FYNNEI. The trim removed 4 bases at V and 5 bases at J, leaving 13 bases unmatched. The CDR3 runs to 16 residues. The CDR3 DNA reads TGTGCCAGCAGTGGCGCGGGCGGGACAGCTTTATATGGCTACACCTTC. Residues: CASSGAGGTALYGYTF.

The chain recombines TRBV19 with TRBJ2-7; TRBD1 is a possible D gene (5 bases). Trimming took 3 bases from V and 1 from J, leaving 10 bases between them. CDR3 length: 14 amino acids. Looked up from germline, CDR1 is LNHDA and CDR2 is SQIVND (reference sequence). CDR3 sequence (DNA): TGTGCCAGTAGTATGGGCAGGGTGTCCTACGAGCAGTACTTC. It translates to CASSMGRVSYEQYF.

CDR3 sequence (DNA): TGCGCCAGCAGCGCCCAGGGGGTCACTGAAGCTTTCTTT. It is translated as CASSAQGVTEAFF. The chain links TRBV10-2 to TRBJ1-1; 7 bases are a match to TRBD1. Germline CDR1 and CDR2: WSHSY and SAAADI. V lost 6 bases to trimming and J lost 4 bases; unmatched junction nucleotides: 5. The CDR3 loop spans 13 amino acids.

The gene calls are TRBV18 and TRBJ2-5; unclear D gene. Trimming left V 2 bases short and J 2 bases short, with 12 bases between. This CDR3 contains 15 residues. Germline CDR1 is KGHSH and CDR2 is LQKENI. CDR3 sequence (DNA): TGTGCCAGCTCACCAGTAATGGCCGTACAAGAGACCCAGTACTTC. Encoded protein: CASSPVMAVQETQYF.

The chain combines TRBV3-1 (or the pseudogene TRBV3-2) with TRBJ2-1, with no clear D. The CDR3 sequence is 12 residues long. In germline, CDR1 is LGHDT, CDR2 YNNKEL (reference sequence). Trimming took 2 bases from V and 8 from J, leaving 7 bases between them. CDR3 DNA sequence: TGTGCCAGCAGCCAACTACCGGATGAGCAGTTCTTC. Protein: CASSQLPDEQFF.

The J gene is TRBJ2-7, the V gene TRBV27, with D perhaps matching TRBD2 (7 bases). CDR1 is MNHEY, CDR2 SMNVEV, per germline (reference sequence). V shed 6 bases and J shed 2 bases, with 17 bases lying between them. The CDR3 extends over 15 amino acids. The CDR3 DNA reads TGTGCCAGCAGGGGAGGGGGATGGGGCACCTACGAGCAGTACTTC. Residues: CASRGGGWGTYEQYF.

This chain uses TRBV27 with TRBJ2-7; 10 nucleotides match TRBD1. CDR1 and CDR2 from the germline V gene are MNHEY and SMNVEV (reference sequence). The V gene end was trimmed by 5 bases and the J gene end by 4 bases; junction bases not matched to a gene: 5. The length of the CDR3 is 14 residues. CDR3 sequence: CASSGDRGHYEQYF. The CDR3 DNA reads TGTGCCAGCAGTGGCGACAGGGGGCATTACGAGCAGTACTTC.

The gene calls are TRBV19 and TRBJ1-1; D remains ambiguous. Germline CDR1 and CDR2: LNHDA and SQIVND (reference sequence). V gave up 3 bases and J gave up 0 bases, with 11 bases separating them. The CDR3 sequence is 15 residues long. CDR3: CASSIPAAMNTEAFF. The CDR3 nucleotides are TGTGCCAGTAGTATTCCGGCGGCGATGAACACTGAAGCTTTCTTT.

CDR3 sequence reads: CASSARGTGGAYYGYTF. In DNA, the CDR3 is TGTGCCAGCAGCGCCCGGGGGACAGGGGGCGCCTACTATGGCTACACCTTC. This rearrangement joins TRBV13 to TRBJ1-2; 12 bases agree with TRBD1. This CDR3 is 17 amino acids long. The V gene's germline CDR1 is PRHDT and CDR2 FYEKMQ (reference sequence). The V gene end was trimmed by 5 bases and the J gene end by 3 bases; junction bases not matched to a gene: 10.

The rearrangement joins TRBV28 to TRBJ2-7, with 8 bases aligning to TRBD2. Germline trimming cut 6 bases from V and 5 bases from J; bases unmatched to any gene: 9. The CDR3 totals 14 residues. Germline loops: CDR1 MDHEN, CDR2 SYDVKM. The CDR3 here is CASRVPRGGNEQYF. The CDR3 DNA follows: TGTGCCAGCAGAGTACCTCGGGGGGGAAACGAGCAGTACTTC.

The V call is TRBV28, the J call TRBJ1-2; possible D gene TRBD1, 6 bases. Looked up from germline, CDR1 is MDHEN and CDR2 is SYDVKM. The CDR3 runs 13 residues. The V gene lost 2 bases and the J gene lost 8 bases, with 12 bases spanning the gap. The CDR3 loop is CASSLNRVGGYTF. CDR3 in DNA: TGTGCCAGCAGTTTAAACAGGGTAGGCGGCTACACCTTC.

The chain links TRBV4-3 to TRBJ2-5; D is perhaps TRBD2 (6 bases). V gave up 0 bases and J gave up 4 bases, with 12 bases separating them. Germline assignment: CDR1 LGHNA and CDR2 YSLEER. This CDR3 has 15 residues. The CDR3: CASSQDRGSGETQYF. The CDR3 region has the DNA TGCGCCAGCAGCCAAGATCGAGGTAGCGGAGAGACCCAGTACTTC.

The rearrangement joins TRBV6-5 to TRBJ2-3; TRBD1 agrees at 7 bases. Germline values: CDR1 MNHEY, CDR2 SVGAGI. V dropped 6 bases and J dropped 5; count of bases not matched to a gene: 2. The CDR3 is 12 residues long. The CDR3: CASSAGGDTQYF. The CDR3 nucleotides are TGTGCCAGCAGCGCAGGGGGAGATACGCAGTATTTT.

The chain couples TRBV28 to TRBJ1-5, with D possibly matching TRBD1 (5 bases). Per the germline V gene, CDR1 is MDHEN and CDR2 is SYDVKM. The CDR3 spans 15 residues. Trimming left V 2 bases short and J 0 bases short, with 8 bases between. The CDR3 DNA reads TGTGCCAGCAGTTTAGCAGGGCCTAGCAATCAGCCCCAGCATTTT. Translating gives CASSLAGPSNQPQHF.

This chain joins TRBV7-2 and TRBJ2-5; D unresolved. The CDR3 sequence is 13 residues long. V lost 0 bases to trimming and J lost 1 base, with 3 bases between them. The V gene's germline CDR1 is SGHTA and CDR2 FQGNSA. CDR3 residues: CASSLARQETQYF. CDR3 sequence (DNA): TGTGCCAGCAGCTTAGCTCGCCAAGAGACCCAGTACTTC.

The chain joins TRBV5-8 to TRBJ1-1; a weak D match, TRBD1 (6 bases). Deletions cut 3 bases from V and 1 base from J, with 16 bases between. Germline assignment: CDR1 SGHTS and CDR2 YDEGEE. This CDR3 spans 16 amino acids. The CDR3 sequence: CASSWGWIQGNTEAFF. CDR3 nucleotides: TGTGCCAGCAGCTGGGGTTGGATACAGGGGAACACTGAAGCTTTCTTT.

The CDR3 sequence: CASSWKGVPEAFF. The CDR3 nucleotides are TGTGCCAGCAGTTGGAAAGGGGTACCTGAAGCTTTCTTT. The rearrangement uses TRBV12-3 or TRBV12-4 and TRBJ1-1; D possibly corresponds to TRBD1 (5 bases). Trimming shortened V by 4 bases and J by 6 bases, and 12 bases separated the two germline ends. CDR3 length: 13 residues.

This clone has only a few counts. The chain combines TRBV5-4 with TRBJ2-7, with TRBD2 matching 9 bases. The CDR3 extends over 15 amino acids. Trimming cost V 0 bases and J 2 bases; bases outside gene matches: 3. Germline V CDR1 and CDR2: SGHNT, YYREEE (reference sequence). This CDR3 reads CASSLAASGTYEQYF. For the CDR3, the DNA is TGTGCCAGCAGCTTGGCCGCTAGCGGGACCTACGAGCAGTACTTC.

The chain is built from TRBV9 and TRBJ1-1; D remains ambiguous. Between the trimmed V and J ends, which lost 4 bases and 1 base, there was a span of 8 bases. The CDR3 runs to 13 residues. The germline CDR1 and CDR2 sequences are SGDLS and YYNGEE. In DNA, the CDR3 is TGTGCCAGCAGCCCCGAGGAGAACACTGAAGCTTTCTTT. Translating it yields CASSPEENTEAFF.

This chain joins TRBV10-3 and TRBJ1-3, with D unresolved. Germline CDR1 ENHRY, CDR2 SYGVKD. CDR3 length equals 11 residues. V was trimmed by 10 bases and J by 0 bases, leaving 4 bases between them. The CDR3 loop reads CATGSGNTIYF. As DNA, the CDR3 is TGTGCCACGGGCTCTGGAAACACCATATATTTT.